This T cell receptor (beta chain) was observed in a study of cytomegalovirus exposure and HLA in healthy donors. About the study: Among the 370 or so donors who were genotyped, 81% fell in the genetic ancestry cluster that is associated with self-reported Caucasian donors. Points from the study as a whole: A reported reduction in N-insertions relative to the approximately 640-donor mean was seen in an Asian-associated ancestry cluster in a later analysis. Exclusion applied to some V segments, including TRBV6-2 and TRBV6-3, as they were indistinguishable.

V lost 1 base to trimming and J lost 4 bases, with 19 bases between them. Per the germline V gene, CDR1 is SGHTA and CDR2 is FQGTGA. The CDR3 extends over 17 amino acids. This PCR relied on a set of 60 Vbeta primers and 13 Jbeta primers. As originally analysed: About 80 million unique TCR beta chains, roughly 11 million of them shared, were counted by a later analysis. The method was immunoSEQ multiplex PCR; TCRdb's version includes in-frame clones alone and lacks a portion of them. V, J and clone size are those of that table, while D and trimming were read from the DNA. Listed are 150,000 or so clones; about 1.2% falls within the top ten. As for this clone: No antigen is known for it.

The TCR comes from a woman aged 55-69 years in good health and CMV-seronegative. The sequencing input was PBMCs. V gene TRBV7-3 combines with J gene TRBJ1-1; the D is unclear. The CDR3 spells CASSLNRGGLGSTEAFF. As DNA, the CDR3 is TGTGCCAGCAGCTTAAATCGAGGAGGGTTGGGAAGCACTGAAGCTTTCTTT.